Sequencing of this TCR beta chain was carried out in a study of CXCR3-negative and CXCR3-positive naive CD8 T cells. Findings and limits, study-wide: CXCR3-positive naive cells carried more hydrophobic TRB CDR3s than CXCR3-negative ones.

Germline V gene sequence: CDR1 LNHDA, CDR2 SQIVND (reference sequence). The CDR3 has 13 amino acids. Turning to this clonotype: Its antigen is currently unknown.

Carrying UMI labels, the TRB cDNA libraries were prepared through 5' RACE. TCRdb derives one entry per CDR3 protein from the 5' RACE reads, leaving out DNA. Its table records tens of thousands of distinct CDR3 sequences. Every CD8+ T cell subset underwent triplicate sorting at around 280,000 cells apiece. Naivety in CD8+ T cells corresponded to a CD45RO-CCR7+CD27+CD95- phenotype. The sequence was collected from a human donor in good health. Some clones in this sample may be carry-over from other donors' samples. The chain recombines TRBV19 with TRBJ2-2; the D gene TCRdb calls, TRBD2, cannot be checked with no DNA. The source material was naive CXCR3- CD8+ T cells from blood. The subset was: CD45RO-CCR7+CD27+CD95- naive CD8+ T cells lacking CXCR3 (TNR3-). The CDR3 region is CASASPDTGELFF. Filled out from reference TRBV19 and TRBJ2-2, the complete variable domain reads DGGITQSPKYLFRKEGQNVTLSCEQNLNHDAMYWYRQDPGQGLRLIYYSQIVNDFQKGDIAEGYSVSREKKESFPLTVTSAQKNPTAFYLCASASPDTGELFFGEGSRLTVL.